The source of this TCR beta chain is a study of blood T cell repertoires in COVID-19. The V end was cut by 5 bases, the J end by 8 bases, with 22 bases between. The V gene's germline CDR1 is SGHTA and CDR2 FQGNSA. CDR3 length: 16 amino acids. Original processing notes: Amplification of reference gene primers provided the estimated nucleated cell counts. Assay: immunoSEQ multiplex PCR; the TCRdb copy retains only in-frame clones and omits some. The DNA gave D and trimming, while V, J and clone size come from that table. The data hold roughly 700,000 clones, with around 89% observed a single time. V and J are TRBV7-2 and TRBJ2-1, with a tentative D call TRBD2 (7 bases). The source is a woman aged 18-29 years with acute or convalescent COVID-19. The sequenced material came from peripheral blood. Here the CDR3 reads CASSLEGGATYHEQFF. The CDR3 region has the DNA TGTGCCAGCAGCCTCGAGGGGGGGGCAACCTATCATGAGCAGTTCTTC.